This T cell receptor (beta chain) stems from a study of T cell changes during pregnancy in multiple sclerosis. Libraries were prepared by immunoSEQ multiplex PCR; TCRdb keeps only in-frame clonotypes and omits some of them. The sample lists about 80,000 clones; 92% were seen once. This CDR3 spans 13 amino acids. The trim removed 11 bases at V and 3 bases at J, leaving 5 bases unmatched. CDR1 is SEHNR, CDR2 FQNEAQ, per germline (reference sequence). The rearrangement joins TRBV7-9 to TRBJ2-5, with 11 positions matching TRBD2. The TCR comes from a female donor with multiple sclerosis, enrolled in a pregnancy study. This specimen consisted of peripheral blood, obtained before pregnancy. CDR3 amino acids: CASQTSGEETQYF. Here the CDR3 DNA reads TGTGCCTCCCAGACTAGCGGGGAAGAGACCCAGTACTTC.